The T cell receptor beta chain described here comes from a study of T-cell reconstitution after alpha-beta-depleted transplantation in children. This clonotype was observed a few times. CDR1 is KGHSH, CDR2 LQKENI, per germline. V was pared by 3 bases and J by 0 bases, with 9 bases of the junction left unmatched. The CDR3 length is 17 residues. Unique molecular identifiers were incorporated into the prepared TCRbeta library. TCRdb fed the PCR reads into MiXCR, producing one record per CDR3 protein. The sample includes some 490,000 distinct CDR3 sequences, approximately 13% seen only once; the top ten take around 6.1%.

This chain uses TRBV18 with TRBJ2-7; 9 bases are a match to TRBD1. The sequence derives from a human donor who donated a stem cell graft to a child with combined immunodeficiency. The sample consisted of PBMCs from the stem cell graft donor, taken from the stem cell graft. The CDR3 sequence is CASSPPRTGDSSYEQYF. CDR3 nucleotides: TGTGCCAGCTCACCTCCGCGGACAGGGGACAGCTCCTACGAGCAGTACTTC.